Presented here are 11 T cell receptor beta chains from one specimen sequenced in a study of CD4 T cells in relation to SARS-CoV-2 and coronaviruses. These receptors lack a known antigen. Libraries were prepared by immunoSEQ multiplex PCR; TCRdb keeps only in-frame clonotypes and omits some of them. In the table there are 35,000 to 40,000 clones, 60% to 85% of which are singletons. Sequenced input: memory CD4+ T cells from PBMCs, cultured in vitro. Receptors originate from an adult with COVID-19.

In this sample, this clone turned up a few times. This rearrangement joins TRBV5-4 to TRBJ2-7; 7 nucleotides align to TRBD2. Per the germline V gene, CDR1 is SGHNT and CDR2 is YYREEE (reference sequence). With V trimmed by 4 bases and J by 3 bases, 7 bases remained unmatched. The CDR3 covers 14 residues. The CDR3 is CASSVSGTIYEQYF. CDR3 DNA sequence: TGTGCCAGCAGCGTAAGCGGGACTATCTACGAGCAGTACTTC.

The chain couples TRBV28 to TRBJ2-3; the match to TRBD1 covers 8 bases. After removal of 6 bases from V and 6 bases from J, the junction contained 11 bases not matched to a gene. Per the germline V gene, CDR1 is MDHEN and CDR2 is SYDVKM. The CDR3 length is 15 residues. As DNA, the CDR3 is TGTGCCAGCAGCTTACCGGGACAGGTAGGGGATACGCAGTATTTT. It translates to CASSLPGQVGDTQYF.

The CDR3 region is CASSLAAGGYDNEQFF. DNA of the CDR3: TGTGCCAGCAGCTTAGCGGCGGGAGGGTACGACAATGAGCAGTTCTTC. The chain has TRBV7-6 and TRBJ2-1; 9 bases line up with TRBD2. The CDR3 spans 16 residues. Germline CDR1 is SGHVS and CDR2 is FNYEAQ. J was trimmed by 5 bases and V by 0 bases; bases with no gene match: 5.

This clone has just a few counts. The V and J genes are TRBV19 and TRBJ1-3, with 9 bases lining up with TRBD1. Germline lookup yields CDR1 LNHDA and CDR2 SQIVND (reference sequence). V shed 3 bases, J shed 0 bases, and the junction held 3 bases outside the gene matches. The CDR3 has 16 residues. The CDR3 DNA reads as TGTGCCAGTAGTATCTCGGGACAGGGCTCTGGAAACACCATATATTTT. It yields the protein CASSISGQGSGNTIYF.

CDR3 in amino acids: CASSPRATGAGANVLTF. The CDR3 region has the DNA TGTGCCAGTAGTCCCAGGGCGACAGGGGCTGGGGCCAACGTCCTGACTTTC. The chain recombines TRBV19 with TRBJ2-6; 8 bases are a match to TRBD1. Germline assignment: CDR1 LNHDA and CDR2 SQIVND (reference sequence). This CDR3 is built from 17 residues. Germline trimming cut 5 bases from V and 2 bases from J; bases unmatched to any gene: 8.

The CDR3 loop is CAISEPGRRNTEAFF. In DNA, the CDR3 is TGTGCCATCAGTGAGCCAGGGCGTCGGAACACTGAAGCTTTCTTT. V and J are TRBV10-3 and TRBJ1-1; D possibly corresponds to TRBD1 (5 bases). The CDR3 totals 15 residues. Germline CDR1 ENHRY, CDR2 SYGVKD. The V gene lost 2 bases and the J gene lost 1 base, with 11 bases spanning the gap.

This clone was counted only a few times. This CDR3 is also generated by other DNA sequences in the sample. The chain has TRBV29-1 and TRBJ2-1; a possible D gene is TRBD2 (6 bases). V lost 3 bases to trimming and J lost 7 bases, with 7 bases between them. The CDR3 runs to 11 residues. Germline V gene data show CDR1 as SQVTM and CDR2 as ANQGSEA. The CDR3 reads CSVEGGNEQFF. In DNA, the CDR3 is TGCAGCGTTGAGGGAGGAAATGAGCAGTTCTTC.

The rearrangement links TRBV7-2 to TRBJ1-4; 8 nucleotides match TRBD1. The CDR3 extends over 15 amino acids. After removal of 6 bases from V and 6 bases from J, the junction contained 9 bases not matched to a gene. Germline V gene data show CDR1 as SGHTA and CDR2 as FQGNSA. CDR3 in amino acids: CASSFTGGWDEKLFF. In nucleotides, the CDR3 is TGTGCCAGCAGTTTTACAGGGGGTTGGGATGAAAAACTGTTTTTT. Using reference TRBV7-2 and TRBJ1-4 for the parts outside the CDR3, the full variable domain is GAGVSQSPSNKVTEKGKDVELRCDPISGHTALYWYRQSLGQGLEFLIYFQGNSAPDKSGLPSDRFSAERTGGSVSTLTIQRTQQEDSAVYLCASSFTGGWDEKLFFGSGTQLSVL.

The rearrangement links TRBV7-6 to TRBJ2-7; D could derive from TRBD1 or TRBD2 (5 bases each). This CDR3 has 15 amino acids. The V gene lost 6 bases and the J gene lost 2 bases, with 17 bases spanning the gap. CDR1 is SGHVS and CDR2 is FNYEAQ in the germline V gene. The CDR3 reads CASSWGSLDTYEQYF. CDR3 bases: TGTGCCAGCAGTTGGGGGTCGCTTGATACCTACGAGCAGTACTTC.

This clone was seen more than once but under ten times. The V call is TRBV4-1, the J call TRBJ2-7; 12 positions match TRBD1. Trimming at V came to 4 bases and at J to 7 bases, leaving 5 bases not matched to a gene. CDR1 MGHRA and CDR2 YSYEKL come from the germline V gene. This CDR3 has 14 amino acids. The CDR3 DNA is TGCGCCAGCAGCCCCGGGACAGGGGGCCGGGAGCAGTACTTC. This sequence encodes CASSPGTGGREQYF.

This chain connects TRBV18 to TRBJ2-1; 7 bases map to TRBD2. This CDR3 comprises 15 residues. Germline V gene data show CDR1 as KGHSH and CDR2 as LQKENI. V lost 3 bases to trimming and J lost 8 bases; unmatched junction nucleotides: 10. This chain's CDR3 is CASSPDRGSIDEQFF. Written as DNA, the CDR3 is TGTGCCAGCTCACCCGACCGCGGGAGTATCGATGAGCAGTTCTTC.